This T cell receptor (beta chain) came from a study of blood T cell repertoires in COVID-19. Overall study context: Acute-phase and convalescent COVID-19 samples originated in the United States, Italy and Spain. T cells, B-cell-depleted T cells, or PBMCs provided the cDNA or gDNA that served as material.

CDR1 is GTSNPN, CDR2 SVGIG, per germline (reference sequence). CDR3 size: 16 residues. Trimming removed 0 bases from V and 1 base from J, with 15 bases in between. Authors' methods: Amplifying reference gene primers gave estimates of nucleated cell counts. Method: immunoSEQ multiplex PCR; TCRdb's copy keeps in-frame clones and lacks some. Clone size and V and J calls were adopted from that table, with D and trimming inferred from the DNA. This table has about 49,000 clones, 75% to 85% appearing once. This chain uses TRBV30 with TRBJ1-2; tentative D call: TRBD1 (5 bases). The sequenced material came from peripheral blood. The sequence was collected from a woman in her sixties with acute or convalescent COVID-19. CDR3 loop: CAWSVRWGPLNYGYTF. The CDR3 nucleotides are TGTGCCTGGAGTGTCAGATGGGGCCCCCTTAACTATGGCTACACCTTC.